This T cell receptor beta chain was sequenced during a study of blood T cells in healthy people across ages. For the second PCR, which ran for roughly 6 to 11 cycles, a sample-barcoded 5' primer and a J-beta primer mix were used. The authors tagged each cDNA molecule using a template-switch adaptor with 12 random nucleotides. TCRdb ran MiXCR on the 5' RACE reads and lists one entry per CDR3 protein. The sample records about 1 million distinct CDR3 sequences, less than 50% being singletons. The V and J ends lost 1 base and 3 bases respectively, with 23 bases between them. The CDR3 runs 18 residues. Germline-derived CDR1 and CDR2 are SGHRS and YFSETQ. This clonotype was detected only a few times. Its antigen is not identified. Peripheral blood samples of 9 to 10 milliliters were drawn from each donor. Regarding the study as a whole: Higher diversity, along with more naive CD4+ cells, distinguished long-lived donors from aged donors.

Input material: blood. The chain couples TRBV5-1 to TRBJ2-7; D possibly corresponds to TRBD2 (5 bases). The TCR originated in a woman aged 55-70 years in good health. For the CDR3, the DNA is TGCGCCAGCAGCTTGAGGCGGTCGATGGGTAGCGCGGGCTACGAGCAGTACTTC. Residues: CASSLRRSMGSAGYEQYF.